This T cell receptor (beta chain) was identified during a study of blood T cell repertoires in COVID-19. Overall study context: The study drew acute and convalescent COVID-19 samples from the United States, Italy and Spain.

All enrollees were about 18 to 100 years old and from fewer than 30 US areas. Among Cohort 3 donors, those recovered had two negative PCRs, clearance, or symptom resolution. This CDR3 has 12 amino acids. From germline, CDR1 is GTSNPN and CDR2 SVGIG (reference sequence). Trimming removed 4 bases at V and 5 bases at J, with 11 bases between. Clones were sequenced by immunoSEQ multiplex PCR, and TCRdb holds only the in-frame ones, with some missing. Of 300,000 to 400,000 clones detected, around 89% appear once; the ten largest clones hold less than 1.5%. The sequencing sample was made of PBMCs or T cells enriched from blood (not recorded which). V gene TRBV30 combines with J gene TRBJ2-5; maybe TRBD2 (5 bases). The sequence derives from a woman between 18 and 29 years old who had recovered from COVID-19. The CDR3 DNA reads as TGTGCCTGGATTGCTGGGAGTGAGACCCAGTACTTC. It encodes CAWIAGSETQYF.